This T cell receptor beta chain was recorded in a study of blood T cell repertoires in COVID-19. Study-level information: T cells, B-cell-depleted T cells, or PBMCs supplied cDNA or gDNA.

Profiled with immunoSEQ multiplex PCR; TCRdb holds only in-frame clones, not every one. Of under 250,000 clones listed, under 90% are singletons. This CDR3 region has 14 residues. V was cut by 5 bases and J by 0 bases, with 8 bases left in between. CDR1 SGHTA and CDR2 FQGTGA come from the germline V gene. Followed over time, Seattle patients had been enrolled while infection was active. This receptor was identified in a man in his fifties with COVID-19, enrolled during active disease. The material sequenced was peripheral blood. The chain carries TRBV7-3 and TRBJ1-3; the D is unclear. The CDR3 nucleotides are TGTGCCAGCAGCCAAGGAGACTCTGGAAACACCATATATTTT. Translation: CASSQGDSGNTIYF.